This is a list of T cell receptor beta chains from one sample in a study of blood T cell repertoires in COVID-19. Profiled with immunoSEQ multiplex PCR; TCRdb holds only in-frame clones, not every one. The table has 300,000 to 450,000 clones, around 87% seen once. The specimen sequenced was peripheral blood. The receptors come from a human donor in a cohort sampled during active COVID-19. The CDR3 runs from the conserved cysteine through the conserved F or W.

cdr3_length	j_call	v_call	cdr3_aa
14	TRBJ2-3	TRBV30	CAWNRGAGTDTQYF
14	TRBJ1-4	TRBV3-1/TRBV3-2	CASSRREEAEKLFF
14	TRBJ2-7	TRBV6-5	CASTLEILSYEQYF
14	TRBJ1-1	TRBV15	CATSRDGEYTEAFF
13	TRBJ1-2	TRBV28	CASSSTQGRRYTF
14	TRBJ1-6	TRBV9	CASSQQGANSPLHF
14	TRBJ2-1	TRBV18	CASSGLARNNEQFF
12	TRBJ2-5	TRBV30	CAWATSEETQYF
14	TRBJ2-7	TRBV19	CASSSTGASYEQYF
15	TRBJ2-2	TRBV6-5	CASSRGQGRTGELFF
13	TRBJ1-2	TRBV11-1	CASSFEQGVGYTF
13	TRBJ2-5	TRBV19	CASRGAGVKTQYF
19	TRBJ2-1	TRBV6-1	CASSGRIGTGIRGLNEQFF
14	TRBJ2-7	TRBV6-5	CASSPGTRGYEQYF
16	TRBJ1-5	TRBV5-1	CASSHVRGEGNQPQHF
14	TRBJ2-1	TRBV11-3	CASSLRSSYNEQFF
15	TRBJ1-2	TRBV21-1	CASSTGLRGNYGYTF
16	TRBJ2-3	TRBV4-2	CASSQVAGGGTDTQYF
17	TRBJ2-5	TRBV19	CASSTQTGLAGVETQYF
18	TRBJ1-1	TRBV6-4	CASSDSRSAAGSNTEAFF